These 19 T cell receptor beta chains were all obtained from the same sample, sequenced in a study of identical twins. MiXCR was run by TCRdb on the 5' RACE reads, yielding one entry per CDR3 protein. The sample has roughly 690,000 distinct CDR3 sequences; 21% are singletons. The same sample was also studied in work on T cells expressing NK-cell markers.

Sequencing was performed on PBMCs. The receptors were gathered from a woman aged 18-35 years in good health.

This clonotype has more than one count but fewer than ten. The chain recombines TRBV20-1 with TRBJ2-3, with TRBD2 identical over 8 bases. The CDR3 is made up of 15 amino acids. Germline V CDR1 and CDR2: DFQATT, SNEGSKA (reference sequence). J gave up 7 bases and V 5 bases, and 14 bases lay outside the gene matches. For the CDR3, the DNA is TGCAGTGCTGGATTGGCAGCGGGAGCACCAAATACGCAGTATTTT. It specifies CSAGLAAGAPNTQYF.

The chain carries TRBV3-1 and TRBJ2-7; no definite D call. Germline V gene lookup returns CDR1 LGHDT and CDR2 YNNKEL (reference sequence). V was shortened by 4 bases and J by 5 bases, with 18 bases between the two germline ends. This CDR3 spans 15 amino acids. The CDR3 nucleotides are TGTGCCAGCAGCCGAGAGGATTTAGGAACTGACGAGCAGTACTTC. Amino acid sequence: CASSREDLGTDEQYF.

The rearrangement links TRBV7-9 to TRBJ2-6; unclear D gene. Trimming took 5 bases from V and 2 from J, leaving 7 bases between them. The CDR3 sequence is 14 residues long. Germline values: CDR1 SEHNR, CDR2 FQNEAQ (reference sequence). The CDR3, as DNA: TGTGCCAGCAGCCTTGCAGCTGGGGCCAACGTCCTGACTTTC. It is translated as CASSLAAGANVLTF.

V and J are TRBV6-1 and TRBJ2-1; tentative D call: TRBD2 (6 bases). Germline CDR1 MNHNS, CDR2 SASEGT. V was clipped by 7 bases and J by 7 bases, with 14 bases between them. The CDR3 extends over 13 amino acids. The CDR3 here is CASTGLTSNEQFF. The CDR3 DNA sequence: TGTGCCAGCACAGGGTTGACTAGTAATGAGCAGTTCTTC.

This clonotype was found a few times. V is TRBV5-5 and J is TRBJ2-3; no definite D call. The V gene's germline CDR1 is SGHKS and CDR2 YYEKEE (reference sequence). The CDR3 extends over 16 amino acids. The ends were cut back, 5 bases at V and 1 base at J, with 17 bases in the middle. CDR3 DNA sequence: TGTGCCAGCAGTCTTAAGGCTCTAGAGGGCACAGATACGCAGTATTTT. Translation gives CASSLKALEGTDTQYF.

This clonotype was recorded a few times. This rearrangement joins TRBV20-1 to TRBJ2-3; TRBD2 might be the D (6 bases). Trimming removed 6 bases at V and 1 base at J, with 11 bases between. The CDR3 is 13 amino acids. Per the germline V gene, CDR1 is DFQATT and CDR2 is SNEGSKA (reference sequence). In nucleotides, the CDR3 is TGCAGTGCCGAGACTAGGGGCACAGATACGCAGTATTTT. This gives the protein CSAETRGTDTQYF.

CDR3: CASWAGSPTGELFF. CDR3 nucleotides: TGTGCCAGCTGGGCGGGCTCCCCCACCGGGGAGCTGTTTTTT. This chain links TRBV10-3 with TRBJ2-2, with D possibly TRBD2 on 5 matching bases. The CDR3 consists of 14 residues. Trimming shortened V by 10 bases and J by 4 bases, and 16 bases separated the two germline ends. From germline, CDR1 is ENHRY and CDR2 SYGVKD.

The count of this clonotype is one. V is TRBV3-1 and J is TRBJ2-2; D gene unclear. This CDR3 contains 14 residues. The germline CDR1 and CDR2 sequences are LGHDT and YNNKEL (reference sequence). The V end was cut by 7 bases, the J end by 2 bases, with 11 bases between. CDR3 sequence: CASTPTANTGELFF. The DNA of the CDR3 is TGTGCCAGCACTCCGACCGCCAACACCGGGGAGCTGTTTTTT.

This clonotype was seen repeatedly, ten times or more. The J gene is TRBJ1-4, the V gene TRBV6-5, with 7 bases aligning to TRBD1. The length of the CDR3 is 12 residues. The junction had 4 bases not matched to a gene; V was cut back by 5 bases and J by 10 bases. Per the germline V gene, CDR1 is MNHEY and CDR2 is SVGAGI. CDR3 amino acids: CASSGTEGKLFF. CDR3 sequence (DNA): TGTGCCAGCAGTGGGACAGAGGGAAAACTGTTTTTT.

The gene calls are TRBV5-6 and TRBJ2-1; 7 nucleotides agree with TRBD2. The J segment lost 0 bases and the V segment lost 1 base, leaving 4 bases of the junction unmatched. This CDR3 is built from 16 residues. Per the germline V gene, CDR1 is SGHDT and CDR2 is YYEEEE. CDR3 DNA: TGTGCCAGCAGCTTGTACGGCGGGGGCTCCTACAATGAGCAGTTCTTC. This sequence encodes CASSLYGGGSYNEQFF.

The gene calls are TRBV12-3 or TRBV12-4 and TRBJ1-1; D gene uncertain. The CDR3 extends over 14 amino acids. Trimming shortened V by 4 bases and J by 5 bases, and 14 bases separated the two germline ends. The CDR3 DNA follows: TGTGCCAGCAGTTCGGGCCAGTTAGGGACTGAAGCTTTCTTT. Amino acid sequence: CASSSGQLGTEAFF.

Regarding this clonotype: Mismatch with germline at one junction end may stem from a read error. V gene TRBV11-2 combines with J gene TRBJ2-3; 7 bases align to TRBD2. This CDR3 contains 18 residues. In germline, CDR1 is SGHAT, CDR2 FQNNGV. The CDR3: CASSLEMASGRSTDTQCF. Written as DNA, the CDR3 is TGTGCCAGCAGCTTAGAAATGGCCTCCGGGAGGAGCACAGATACGCAGTGTTTT.

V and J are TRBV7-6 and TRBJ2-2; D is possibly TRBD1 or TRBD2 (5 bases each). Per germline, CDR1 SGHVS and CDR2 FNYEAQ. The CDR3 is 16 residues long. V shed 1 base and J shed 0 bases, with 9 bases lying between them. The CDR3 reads CASSLVRGANTGELFF. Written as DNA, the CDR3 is TGTGCCAGCAGCTTAGTCCGGGGCGCGAACACCGGGGAGCTGTTTTTT.

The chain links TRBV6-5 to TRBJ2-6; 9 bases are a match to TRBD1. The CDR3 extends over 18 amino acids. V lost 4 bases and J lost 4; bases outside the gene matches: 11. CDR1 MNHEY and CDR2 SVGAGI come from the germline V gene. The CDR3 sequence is CASSSRGQGTQGANVLTF. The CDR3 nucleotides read TGTGCCAGCAGTTCTCGGGGACAGGGAACGCAGGGGGCCAACGTCCTGACTTTC.

CDR3 sequence (DNA): TGCAGTGCTAGAATAGCGGGGGGCCAAGAGACCCAGTACTTC. It encodes CSARIAGGQETQYF. The genes are TRBV20-1 and TRBJ2-5, with 10 bases lining up with TRBD2. V lost 2 bases to trimming and J lost 1 base; unmatched junction nucleotides: 1. This CDR3 is built from 14 residues. Germline V gene lookup returns CDR1 DFQATT and CDR2 SNEGSKA (reference sequence).

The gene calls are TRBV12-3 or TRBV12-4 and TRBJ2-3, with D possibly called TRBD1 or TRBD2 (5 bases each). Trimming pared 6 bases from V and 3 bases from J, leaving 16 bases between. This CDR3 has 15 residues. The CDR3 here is CASRNRDGRTDTQYF. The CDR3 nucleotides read TGTGCCAGCAGGAACCGGGACGGAAGAACAGATACGCAGTATTTT.

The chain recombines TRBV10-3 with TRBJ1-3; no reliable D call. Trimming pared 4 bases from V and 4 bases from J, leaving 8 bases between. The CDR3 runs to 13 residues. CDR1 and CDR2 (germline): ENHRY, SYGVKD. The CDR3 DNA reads TGTGCCATCAGTGTGGACGGGGGAAACACCATATATTTT. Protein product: CAISVDGGNTIYF.

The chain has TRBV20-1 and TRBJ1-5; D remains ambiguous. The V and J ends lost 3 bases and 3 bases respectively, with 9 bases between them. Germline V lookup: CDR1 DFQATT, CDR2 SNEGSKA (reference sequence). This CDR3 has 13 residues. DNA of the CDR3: TGCAGTGCTAGGGGATTAGACAATCAGCCCCAGCATTTT. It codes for CSARGLDNQPQHF.

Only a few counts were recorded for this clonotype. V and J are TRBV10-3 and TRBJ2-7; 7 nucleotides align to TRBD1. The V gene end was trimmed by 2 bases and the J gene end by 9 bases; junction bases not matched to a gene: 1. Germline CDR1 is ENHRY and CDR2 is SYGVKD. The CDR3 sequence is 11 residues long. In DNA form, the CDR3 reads TGTGCCATCAGTGAGGACAGGGTGCAGTACTTC. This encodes CAISEDRVQYF.